These 20 T cell receptor beta chains were sequenced from one sample in a study of T cell responses to AZD1222 COVID-19 vaccine. The protocol was immunoSEQ multiplex PCR, while the TCRdb copy is restricted to in-frame clones and leaves out a portion. The sample shows approximately 74,000 clones, roughly 89% of them seen only once. The specimen was peripheral blood, collected on day 0 of AZD1222 vaccination. The receptors here all came from an adult in good health.

The chain has TRBV7-8 and TRBJ1-5; 7 nucleotides agree with TRBD1. CDR1 and CDR2 from the germline V gene are SGHVS and FQNEAQ. V dropped 3 bases and J dropped 5; count of bases not matched to a gene: 7. The CDR3 has 15 residues. The DNA of the CDR3 is TGTGCCAGCAGCTTCGGGACAGTATTGGATCAGCCCCAGCATTTT. This codes for CASSFGTVLDQPQHF.

The genes are TRBV7-6 and TRBJ1-1, with D perhaps TRBD1 (5 bases). This CDR3 has 15 residues. Looked up from germline, CDR1 is SGHVS and CDR2 is FNYEAQ. The V end lost 5 bases, the J end lost 0 bases, and 13 bases lay between the germline ends. Here the CDR3 reads CASSLRVGVNTEAFF. The CDR3 DNA is TGTGCCAGCAGCCTCCGGGTGGGGGTGAACACTGAAGCTTTCTTT.

The chain recombines TRBV18 with TRBJ1-5; tentative D call: TRBD1 (5 bases). The germline V gene has CDR1 KGHSH and CDR2 LQKENI. Between the trimmed V and J ends, which lost 3 bases and 0 bases, there was a span of 6 bases. CDR3 length: 14 residues. CDR3 bases: TGTGCCAGCTCACCGGGGGATAGCAATCAGCCCCAGCATTTT. It specifies CASSPGDSNQPQHF.

The rearrangement links TRBV2 to TRBJ1-2; unclear D gene. This CDR3 is 11 amino acids long. The V end lost 3 bases, the J end lost 10 bases, and 9 bases lay between the germline ends. Germline CDR1 reads SNHLY; CDR2 reads FYNNEI. DNA of the CDR3: TGTGCCAGCAGTGACGGCGGATTCTACACCTTC. This gives the protein CASSDGGFYTF.

This chain connects TRBV3-1 (or the pseudogene TRBV3-2) to TRBJ1-4; D possibly corresponds to TRBD1 (5 bases). This CDR3 is 13 amino acids long. With 2 bases removed from V and 5 bases from J, the gap between germline ends came to 6 bases. Germline values: CDR1 LGHDT, CDR2 YNNKEL (reference sequence). The CDR3 is CASSQRGNEKLFF. The CDR3 coding sequence is TGTGCCAGCAGCCAACGGGGGAATGAAAAACTGTTTTTT.

V usage is TRBV19 and J usage is TRBJ2-1; D not resolved. Germline CDR1 LNHDA, CDR2 SQIVND (reference sequence). The CDR3 extends over 13 amino acids. The V end lost 7 bases, the J end lost 3 bases, and 10 bases lay between the germline ends. The chain's CDR3 is CASNLDRYNEQFF. In DNA, the CDR3 is TGTGCCAGTAACCTCGATCGCTACAATGAGCAGTTCTTC. Combining the CDR3 with reference TRBV19 and TRBJ2-1 gives the whole variable domain DGGITQSPKYLFRKEGQNVTLSCEQNLNHDAMYWYRQDPGQGLRLIYYSQIVNDFQKGDIAEGYSVSREKKESFPLTVTSAQKNPTAFYLCASNLDRYNEQFFGPGTRLTVL.

A single count supports this clone. The rearrangement uses TRBV6-6 and TRBJ1-3; D uncertain. The CDR3 has 16 residues. With 5 bases removed from V and 0 bases from J, the gap between germline ends came to 14 bases. Looked up from germline, CDR1 is MNHNY and CDR2 is SVGAGI (reference sequence). The CDR3 protein is CASSADGPDSGNTIYF. For the CDR3, the DNA is TGTGCCAGCAGTGCCGACGGACCCGACTCTGGAAACACCATATATTTT.

The genes are TRBV10-1 and TRBJ2-7, with D perhaps TRBD1 (5 bases). The V end lost 2 bases, the J end lost 2 bases, and 7 bases lay between the germline ends. From germline, CDR1 is WNHNN and CDR2 SYGVQD (reference sequence). The CDR3 runs to 13 residues. The CDR3 region is CASSETTAYEQYF. The CDR3 DNA follows: TGCGCCAGCAGTGAGACGACAGCCTACGAGCAGTACTTC.

The rearrangement uses TRBV6-2 or TRBV6-3 and TRBJ1-3; D call uncertain. CDR1 is MNHEY and CDR2 is SVGEGT in the germline V gene. The CDR3 consists of 15 residues. Trimming removed 2 bases at V and 2 bases at J, with 10 bases between. In nucleotides, the CDR3 is TGTGCCAGCAGTTACCTCGATCAACCTGGAAACACCATATATTTT. This translates into CASSYLDQPGNTIYF.

This clone was observed a single time. This rearrangement joins TRBV5-4 to TRBJ2-3, with 9 bases matching TRBD1. Germline assignment: CDR1 SGHNT and CDR2 YYREEE (reference sequence). There are 16 residues in the CDR3. V lost 0 bases to trimming and J lost 4 bases; unmatched junction nucleotides: 6. CDR3: CASSLEGQGGADTQYF. As DNA, the CDR3 is TGTGCCAGCAGCTTGGAGGGACAGGGAGGGGCAGATACGCAGTATTTT. Drawing the rest from reference TRBV5-4 and TRBJ2-3, the complete variable domain is ETGVTQSPTHLIKTRGQQVTLRCSSQSGHNTVSWYQQALGQGPQFIFQYYREEENGRGNFPPRFSGLQFPNYSSELNVNALELDDSALYLCASSLEGQGGADTQYFGPGTRLTVL.

The chain carries TRBV3-1 (or the pseudogene TRBV3-2) and TRBJ2-7; TRBD2 is a possible D gene (5 bases). The V gene lost 0 bases and the J gene lost 2 bases, with 14 bases spanning the gap. Germline V gives CDR1 LGHDT, CDR2 YNNKEL (reference sequence). This CDR3 has 16 residues. The CDR3 DNA reads as TGTGCCAGCAGCCAAGATCTGGAGCGGACCGCCTACGAGCAGTACTTC. Protein: CASSQDLERTAYEQYF.

This rearrangement joins TRBV6-5 to TRBJ1-4; tentatively, D is TRBD1 (6 bases). Germline loops: CDR1 MNHEY, CDR2 SVGAGI. V lost 0 bases, J lost 1 base, and 6 bases lay in between. The CDR3 runs 15 residues. CDR3 nucleotide sequence: TGTGCCAGCAGTTACTCACAGGGAACTAATGAAAAACTGTTTTTT. As protein: CASSYSQGTNEKLFF.

The chain combines TRBV11-2 with TRBJ2-7; maybe TRBD1 (6 bases). The CDR3 has 11 amino acids. The germline CDR1 and CDR2 sequences are SGHAT and FQNNGV. V was shortened by 5 bases and J by 6 bases, with 8 bases between the two germline ends. In DNA, the CDR3 is TGTGCCAGCAGCATAGGGGGCGAGCAGTACTTC. Its protein is CASSIGGEQYF. The variable domain in full, completed from reference TRBV11-2 and TRBJ2-7, reads EAGVAQSPRYKIIEKRQSVAFWCNPISGHATLYWYQQILGQGPKLLIQFQNNGVVDDSQLPKDRFSAERLKGVDSTLKIQPAKLEDSAVYLCASSIGGEQYFGPGTRLTVT.

The V and J genes are TRBV5-1 and TRBJ2-2, with 8 bases matching TRBD1. The CDR3 runs to 15 residues. J gave up 2 bases and V 7 bases, and 7 bases lay outside the gene matches. Germline CDR1 SGHRS, CDR2 YFSETQ. CDR3 protein: CASSQGAANTGELFF. The CDR3 coding sequence is TGCGCCAGCTCCCAGGGGGCGGCCAACACCGGGGAGCTGTTTTTT. The entire variable domain, with the rest obtained from reference TRBV5-1 and TRBJ2-2, is as follows: KAGVTQTPRYLIKTRGQQVTLSCSPISGHRSVSWYQQTPGQGLQFLFEYFSETQRNKGNFPGRFSGRQFSNSRSEMNVSTLELGDSALYLCASSQGAANTGELFFGEGSRLTVL.

The chain recombines TRBV7-9 with TRBJ2-3; D gene ambiguous. The V gene's germline CDR1 is SEHNR and CDR2 FQNEAQ (reference sequence). The CDR3 is 13 residues long. Deletions cut 6 bases from V and 0 bases from J, with 7 bases between. In DNA form, the CDR3 reads TGTGCCAGCAGACCGGACAGCACAGATACGCAGTATTTT. It specifies CASRPDSTDTQYF. Full variable domain (remainder filled in from reference TRBV7-9 and TRBJ2-3): DTGVSQNPRHKITKRGQNVTFRCDPISEHNRLYWYRQTLGQGPEFLTYFQNEAQLEKSRLLSDRFSAERPKGSFSTLEIQRTEQGDSAMYLCASRPDSTDTQYFGPGTRLTVL.

This chain uses TRBV29-1 with TRBJ2-4; 7 bases are shared with TRBD1. Trimming removed 5 bases from V and 6 bases from J; junction bases left unmatched: 7. There are 13 residues in the CDR3. CDR1 is SQVTM and CDR2 is ANQGSEA in the germline V gene. In DNA form, the CDR3 reads TGCAGCGTTCAAGGGGGCGCGATAAACATTCAGTACTTC. Its protein product is CSVQGGAINIQYF.

This chain uses TRBV5-6 with TRBJ2-7; possibly TRBD1 or TRBD2 for D (5 bases each). Germline CDR1 is SGHDT and CDR2 is YYEEEE. The CDR3 runs 13 residues. Trimming removed 3 bases at V and 3 bases at J, with 10 bases between. CDR3 nucleotides: TGTGCCAGCAGCTCGGGACCCCGCTACGAGCAGTACTTC. It yields the protein CASSSGPRYEQYF.

The J gene is TRBJ2-1, the V gene TRBV6-6, with D maybe TRBD2 (5 bases). Germline CDR1 is MNHNY and CDR2 is SVGAGI (reference sequence). This CDR3 has 14 amino acids. V lost 2 bases, J lost 9 bases, and 14 bases lay in between. The CDR3: CASSYTDGMSEQFF. The CDR3 nucleotides are TGTGCCAGCAGTTACACGGACGGGATGAGTGAGCAGTTCTTC.

V usage is TRBV7-2 and J usage is TRBJ1-3, with TRBD1 matching 7 bases. J gave up 0 bases and V 5 bases, and 1 base lay outside the gene matches. The length of the CDR3 is 14 residues. The germline V gene encodes CDR1 SGHTA and CDR2 FQGNSA. The DNA of the CDR3 is TGTGCCAGCAGCCCAGGGGGCTCTGGAAACACCATATATTTT. It is translated as CASSPGGSGNTIYF. The full variable domain, with the rest looked up from reference TRBV7-2 and TRBJ1-3, is GAGVSQSPSNKVTEKGKDVELRCDPISGHTALYWYRQSLGQGLEFLIYFQGNSAPDKSGLPSDRFSAERTGGSVSTLTIQRTQQEDSAVYLCASSPGGSGNTIYFGEGSWLTVV.

The chain uses TRBV12-3 or TRBV12-4 and TRBJ2-3, with unresolved D. Trimming cost V 0 bases and J 6 bases, with 7 bases left between them. The CDR3 is 13 amino acids. The CDR3 nucleotides are TGTGCCAGCAGTTTAGCGCAGAAGGATACGCAGTATTTT. Protein sequence: CASSLAQKDTQYF.